Listed here are 13 T cell receptor beta chains from one sample, sequenced in a study of cytomegalovirus exposure and HLA in healthy donors. With 60 Vbeta and 13 Jbeta primers, the PCR was carried out. Here immunoSEQ multiplex PCR was the method, and the copy in TCRdb shows in-frame clones only, minus some. The table includes 100,000 to 150,000 clones, about three quarters detected once. The source material was PBMCs. The receptors derive from a human donor in good health.

The V gene is TRBV7-2, the J gene TRBJ2-1, with 8 bases lining up with TRBD2. Unmatched junction bases numbered 3, after V lost 1 base and J lost 13 bases. The CDR3 totals 12 residues. Germline CDR1 reads SGHTA; CDR2 reads FQGNSA. CDR3 coding DNA: TGTGCCAGCAGCTTAGGCGCGGGGGGCCAGTTCTTC. Translating gives CASSLGAGGQFF.

The chain joins TRBV5-4 to TRBJ2-7; D is possibly TRBD1 (6 bases). The germline V and J ends were trimmed by 1 base and 4 bases, with 12 bases remaining between them. Germline values: CDR1 SGHNT, CDR2 YYREEE (reference sequence). This CDR3 has 14 residues. The CDR3: CASSLSDSQYEQYF. DNA of the CDR3: TGTGCCAGCAGCTTGTCGGACAGCCAATACGAGCAGTACTTC.

This chain connects TRBV19 to TRBJ2-6; D is uncertain. Trimming stripped 4 bases from V and 0 bases from J, with 7 bases between. CDR1 is LNHDA, CDR2 SQIVND, per germline (reference sequence). This CDR3 region has 15 residues. The DNA of the CDR3 is TGTGCCAGTAGTACTAATCCCTCTGGGGCCAACGTCCTGACTTTC. Amino acid sequence: CASSTNPSGANVLTF.

V is TRBV18 and J is TRBJ2-1; 9 nucleotides match TRBD2. The germline gives CDR1 KGHSH, CDR2 LQKENI. The CDR3 spans 12 residues. V lost 6 bases and J lost 7; bases outside the gene matches: 1. The CDR3 bases are TGTGCCAGCTCCGGACTAGCGAATGAGCAGTTCTTC. It codes for CASSGLANEQFF.

The rearrangement uses TRBV10-3 and TRBJ2-1; TRBD2 is a possible D gene (5 bases). Looked up from germline, CDR1 is ENHRY and CDR2 is SYGVKD. The CDR3 is 15 residues long. The ends were cut back, 4 bases at V and 10 bases at J, with 20 bases in the middle. The DNA of the CDR3 is TGTGCCATCAGTGTCCGGGAACCCCACCTCTCAGAGCAGTTCTTC. It yields the protein CAISVREPHLSEQFF.

V gene TRBV19 combines with J gene TRBJ2-7, with 11 bases fitting TRBD2. The germline V gene encodes CDR1 LNHDA and CDR2 SQIVND (reference sequence). The CDR3 extends over 17 amino acids. V was pared by 3 bases and J by 2 bases, with 9 bases of the junction left unmatched. The CDR3 coding sequence is TGTGCCAGTAGTATTCTGCTAGCGGGAGGCGTTGCCTACGAGCAGTACTTC. It translates to CASSILLAGGVAYEQYF.

The chain is built from TRBV9 and TRBJ1-2; 8 bases line up with TRBD1. CDR1 is SGDLS and CDR2 is YYNGEE in the germline V gene. The CDR3 covers 14 residues. Unmatched junction bases numbered 8, after V lost 6 bases and J lost 4 bases. The CDR3 is CASTPEDRAYGYTF. For the CDR3, the DNA is TGTGCCAGCACCCCCGAGGACAGGGCCTATGGCTACACCTTC.

The J gene is TRBJ2-5, the V gene TRBV5-1, with TRBD2 matching 14 bases. J lost 5 bases, V lost 1 base, and 4 bases had no gene match. The CDR3 extends over 16 amino acids. Germline loops: CDR1 SGHRS, CDR2 YFSETQ. The CDR3 is CASSLRLAGGLETQYF. In nucleotides, the CDR3 is TGCGCCAGCAGCTTGCGACTAGCGGGAGGGCTGGAGACCCAGTACTTC.

This clone occurred a few times. The chain combines TRBV4-3 with TRBJ2-3; the D is unclear. The CDR3 contains 13 residues. Trimming took off 4 bases at V and 0 bases at J, with 5 bases between the two ends. Germline assignment: CDR1 LGHNA and CDR2 YSLEER. In DNA form, the CDR3 reads TGCGCCAGCAGCCCCGGGAGCACAGATACGCAGTATTTT. Translating gives CASSPGSTDTQYF.

The chain is built from TRBV6-1 and TRBJ1-5; D possibly corresponds to TRBD1 (6 bases). Germline lookup yields CDR1 MNHNS and CDR2 SASEGT. V lost 8 bases to trimming and J lost 1 base, with 15 bases between them. CDR3 length equals 15 residues. The CDR3 sequence is CASSSGTPSNQPQHF. CDR3 in DNA: TGTGCCAGCTCTTCCGGGACACCGAGCAATCAGCCCCAGCATTTT.

This clone was recorded only once. V is TRBV5-4 and J is TRBJ2-3, with 9 bases matching TRBD1. The V gene end was trimmed by 3 bases and the J gene end by 2 bases; junction bases not matched to a gene: 10. This CDR3 is 17 amino acids long. The germline V gene has CDR1 SGHNT and CDR2 YYREEE (reference sequence). The CDR3 is CASSSPIGTGNTDTQYF. The CDR3 DNA follows: TGTGCCAGCAGCTCGCCCATCGGGACAGGGAACACAGATACGCAGTATTTT.

The chain couples TRBV6-4 to TRBJ2-3, with D possibly being TRBD2 (5 bases). The ends were cut back, 6 bases at V and 0 bases at J, with 13 bases in the middle. The CDR3 extends over 15 amino acids. Germline CDR1 reads MRHNA; CDR2 reads SNTAGT. The CDR3 region is CASSPRGLSTDTQYF. The CDR3 nucleotides read TGTGCCAGCAGCCCCCGAGGGCTAAGCACAGATACGCAGTATTTT.

This clone was found a few times. This chain joins TRBV19 and TRBJ1-3, with D hard to call. Germline-derived CDR1 and CDR2 are LNHDA and SQIVND (reference sequence). The CDR3 covers 16 residues. V lost 3 bases and J lost 0, with 12 bases in between. This CDR3 reads CASSIRHRSSGNTIYF. The CDR3 DNA follows: TGTGCCAGTAGTATTCGTCACAGAAGCTCTGGAAACACCATATATTTT.